This entry is about one TCR beta chain. Antigen: not known. This record comes from a study of T cells in tuberculosis. About the study: A South African cohort included IGRA-negative adolescents, latently infected IGRA-positive adolescents and adults with active tuberculosis.

Overall study findings and caveats: Smaller distances to GMM-specific TCRs suggested their expansion in active tuberculosis. The TCR-beta difference was not significant; alpha differences partly reflected length.

Trimming stripped 1 base from V and 2 bases from J, with 6 bases between. This CDR3 comprises 14 residues. CDR1 SNHLY and CDR2 FYNNEI come from the germline V gene. Repertoires were generated with immunoSEQ multiplex PCR, while TCRdb's copy carries only in-frame clones and drops some. The sample has 20,000 to 25,000 clones; 85% to 90% are singletons. Source material: PBMCs. The origin of this receptor is a donor aged 10-35 years with latent tuberculosis or without tuberculosis infection. V usage is TRBV2 and J usage is TRBJ1-5; D gene uncertain. The CDR3 nucleotides read TGTGCCAGCAGTGAAGGCCAGGGCAATCAGCCCCAGCATTTT. Its translation is CASSEGQGNQPQHF.